Shown below are 21 T cell receptor beta chains from a single sample sequenced in a study of cytomegalovirus exposure and HLA in healthy donors. The data were produced by immunoSEQ multiplex PCR, yet TCRdb's version contains in-frame clones alone and is incomplete. The profile shows 200,000 to 250,000 clones, 85% to 90% of them singletons. Sequencing used PBMCs. The receptor set was obtained from a woman younger than 35 in good health and CMV-seronegative.

This chain joins TRBV10-1 and TRBJ2-7, with a possible D match to TRBD2 (6 bases). V was pared by 6 bases and J by 0 bases, with 21 bases between. This CDR3 is built from 17 residues. The germline CDR1 and CDR2 sequences are WNHNN and SYGVQD (reference sequence). The CDR3 reads CASRRDWVFPSSYEQYF. CDR3 nucleotide sequence: TGCGCCAGCAGGCGGGACTGGGTTTTTCCAAGCTCCTACGAGCAGTACTTC.

The chain combines TRBV6-5 with TRBJ2-2; TRBD2 aligns across 10 bases. Per the germline V gene, CDR1 is MNHEY and CDR2 is SVGAGI. The CDR3 length is 15 residues. Trimming removed 6 bases from V and 4 bases from J; junction bases left unmatched: 5. The CDR3 DNA reads as TGTGCCAGCAGCATCACTAGCGGGGTCACCGGGGAGCTGTTTTTT. It yields the protein CASSITSGVTGELFF.

This clone has only a few counts. V and J are TRBV28 and TRBJ1-5; D gene ambiguous. CDR1 is MDHEN, CDR2 SYDVKM, per germline. The CDR3 spans 14 residues. V shed 2 bases and J shed 12 bases, with 17 bases lying between them. The CDR3 bases are TGTGCCAGCAGTTTACCCCCCGAGGTGGAGGGCCAGCATTTT. Translated, it gives CASSLPPEVEGQHF.

The chain links TRBV6-6 to TRBJ2-1, with 9 bases identical to TRBD2. J lost 8 bases, V lost 3 bases, and 11 bases had no gene match. The CDR3 length is 16 residues. In germline, CDR1 is MNHNY, CDR2 SVGAGI (reference sequence). The CDR3 region has the DNA TGTGCCAGCAGTTATAGGGCGGGAGGGCCTAGGGATGAGCAGTTCTTC. Residues: CASSYRAGGPRDEQFF.

This clone was seen a single time. The rearrangement joins TRBV2 to TRBJ1-5, with a possible D match to TRBD1 (5 bases). Germline V lookup: CDR1 SNHLY, CDR2 FYNNEI. The length of the CDR3 is 15 residues. Trimming removed 0 bases at V and 6 bases at J, with 12 bases between. The CDR3 DNA is TGTGCCAGCAGTGAAGCGCGGCCGGGGGTTCAGCCCCAGCATTTT. It is translated as CASSEARPGVQPQHF. Supplemented by reference TRBV2 and TRBJ1-5, the full variable domain reads EPEVTQTPSHQVTQMGQEVILRCVPISNHLYFYWYRQILGQKVEFLVSFYNNEISEKSEIFDDQFSVERPDGSNFTLKIRSTKLEDSAMYFCASSEARPGVQPQHFGDGTRLSIL.

The CDR3 DNA reads TGTGCCAGCAGCCTGGGGACTACTCGCGTACAAGAGACCCAGTACTTC. Its translation is CASSLGTTRVQETQYF. The gene calls are TRBV13 and TRBJ2-5, with 7 positions matching TRBD2. V lost 5 bases and J lost 2; bases outside the gene matches: 11. Germline CDR1 PRHDT, CDR2 FYEKMQ (reference sequence). This CDR3 region has 16 residues.

The chain has TRBV25-1 and TRBJ2-2; 9 bases match TRBD2. Germline lookup yields CDR1 MGHDK and CDR2 SYGVNS. This CDR3 has 15 amino acids. The J segment lost 0 bases and the V segment lost 6 bases, leaving 2 bases of the junction unmatched. The CDR3 DNA follows: TGTGCCAGCAGGCGGGAGGGGGCGAACACCGGGGAGCTGTTTTTT. Its protein is CASRREGANTGELFF.

The chain is built from TRBV6-5 and TRBJ2-7; D may be TRBD1 (6 bases). This CDR3 spans 13 amino acids. Germline loops: CDR1 MNHEY, CDR2 SVGAGI. Trimming cost V 6 bases and J 6 bases, with 15 bases left between them. CDR3 DNA: TGTGCCAGCAGCCCCGAGGTAGGGGGCGAGCAGTACTTC. This encodes CASSPEVGGEQYF.

V is TRBV6-6 and J is TRBJ1-2; no clear D gene. The V end was cut by 1 base, the J end by 0 bases, with 6 bases between. Germline assignment: CDR1 MNHNY and CDR2 SVGAGI (reference sequence). The CDR3 runs to 14 residues. Here the CDR3 DNA reads TGTGCCAGCAGTTACTTTCCAGCTAACTATGGCTACACCTTC. It translates to CASSYFPANYGYTF.

The chain links TRBV10-3 to TRBJ2-7; 8 positions agree with TRBD1. CDR3 length: 15 residues. Germline lookup yields CDR1 ENHRY and CDR2 SYGVKD. Trimming took 3 bases from V and 4 from J; bases not matched to a gene: 8. CDR3: CAISDKAGGFYEQYF. The CDR3 DNA is TGTGCCATCAGTGATAAGGCAGGGGGCTTTTACGAGCAGTACTTC.

This rearrangement joins TRBV2 to TRBJ2-7; D possibly corresponds to TRBD2 (5 bases). The CDR3 runs to 12 residues. Trimming shortened V by 1 base and J by 7 bases, and 8 bases separated the two germline ends. Germline V gene lookup returns CDR1 SNHLY and CDR2 FYNNEI. The CDR3 spells CASSEGGWEQYF. CDR3 bases: TGTGCCAGCAGTGAAGGAGGGTGGGAGCAGTACTTC.

The chain links TRBV28 to TRBJ1-5, with 7 nucleotides matching TRBD1. Losses at the gene ends were 5 bases for V and 15 bases for J; bases not matched to a gene: 13. The CDR3 is 13 residues long. Germline V gene data show CDR1 as MDHEN and CDR2 as SYDVKM. The CDR3 DNA follows: TGTGCCAGCAGTCCCCTTGGAGGGGGCCGCGGGCATTTT. Its protein product is CASSPLGGGRGHF.

About this clone: The identical CDR3 is also encoded by other nucleotide sequences in the sample. The chain uses TRBV9 and TRBJ2-1, with D possibly TRBD2 on 6 matching bases. V was clipped by 0 bases and J by 3 bases, with 7 bases between them. The CDR3 is made up of 14 amino acids. CDR1 is SGDLS and CDR2 is YYNGEE in the germline V gene. The CDR3 here is CASSVGTNYNEQFF. CDR3 DNA: TGTGCCAGCAGCGTAGGGACTAACTACAATGAGCAGTTCTTC.

V usage is TRBV19 and J usage is TRBJ2-2; D uncertain. CDR3 length equals 16 residues. Trimming removed 4 bases at V and 4 bases at J, with 16 bases between. CDR1 is LNHDA, CDR2 SQIVND, per germline (reference sequence). The CDR3 loop is CASSRYPLSGTGELFF. CDR3 DNA sequence: TGTGCCAGTAGTAGGTACCCGTTGTCGGGCACCGGGGAGCTGTTTTTT. The full variable domain, in which reference TRBV19 and TRBJ2-2 provide the parts outside the CDR3, is DGGITQSPKYLFRKEGQNVTLSCEQNLNHDAMYWYRQDPGQGLRLIYYSQIVNDFQKGDIAEGYSVSREKKESFPLTVTSAQKNPTAFYLCASSRYPLSGTGELFFGEGSRLTVL.

CDR3 sequence (DNA): TGTGCCAGCAGCGCGGGTCGGGGGGACACTGAAGCTTTCTTT. It is translated as CASSAGRGDTEAFF. The rearrangement joins TRBV7-6 to TRBJ1-1, with D perhaps TRBD1 (5 bases). This CDR3 comprises 14 residues. V was pared by 5 bases and J by 3 bases, with 13 bases between. In germline, CDR1 is SGHVS, CDR2 FNYEAQ.

The chain has TRBV11-2 and TRBJ2-5; no definite D call. The CDR3 runs 13 residues. V gave up 6 bases and J gave up 4 bases, with 12 bases separating them. Per germline, CDR1 SGHAT and CDR2 FQNNGV. The CDR3 coding sequence is TGTGCCAGCAGGAACTTTGGTCGAGAGACCCAGTACTTC. It specifies CASRNFGRETQYF.

This clone was recorded only once. The V gene is TRBV7-9, the J gene TRBJ2-4; 10 bases map to TRBD1. The germline gives CDR1 SEHNR, CDR2 FQNEAQ (reference sequence). V trimming: 5 bases; J trimming: 7 bases; junction bases outside the gene matches: 17. CDR3 length: 18 amino acids. CDR3 in DNA: TGTGCCAGCAGCACCAAGCGGTCCCGGGACAGGGGAGGGAACATTCAGTACTTC. Translated: CASSTKRSRDRGGNIQYF.

The chain links TRBV27 to TRBJ2-1; 8 nucleotides line up with TRBD2. The junction had 12 bases not matched to a gene; V was cut back by 7 bases and J by 7 bases. The CDR3 sequence is 15 residues long. CDR1 is MNHEY, CDR2 SMNVEV, per germline (reference sequence). The CDR3, as DNA: TGTGCCAGCACCCCCGTAGCGGGAACGATGAATGAGCAGTTCTTC. This translates into CASTPVAGTMNEQFF.

This clone was found once. The CDR3 here is CASSFASGYNEQFF. DNA of the CDR3: TGTGCCAGCAGCTTCGCTAGCGGTTACAATGAGCAGTTCTTC. This chain joins TRBV7-9 and TRBJ2-1; 7 nucleotides line up with TRBD2. With V trimmed by 3 bases and J by 4 bases, 3 bases remained unmatched. This CDR3 spans 14 amino acids. The germline V gene has CDR1 SEHNR and CDR2 FQNEAQ (reference sequence).

The rearrangement links TRBV6-5 to TRBJ2-5, with 7 bases aligning to TRBD2. CDR1 and CDR2 (germline): MNHEY, SVGAGI. This CDR3 has 15 residues. Trimming took 1 base from V and 5 from J; bases not matched to a gene: 7. The CDR3, as DNA: TGTGCCAGCAGTTACTGGCGGGGGTTAGTGGAGACCCAGTACTTC. Protein sequence: CASSYWRGLVETQYF.

The V and J genes are TRBV30 and TRBJ2-7; D is unresolved. Per the germline V gene, CDR1 is GTSNPN and CDR2 is SVGIG (reference sequence). The ends were cut back, 4 bases at V and 2 bases at J, with 18 bases in the middle. The CDR3 covers 15 residues. The CDR3 DNA is TGTGCCTGGAATCCCACAACGATAACCACCTACGAGCAGTACTTC. This gives the protein CAWNPTTITTYEQYF.